The clone carrying this TCR beta chain was picked up a small number of times. Its antigen is as yet unknown. The investigators reverse transcribed all of the isolated RNA, so they sequenced expressed TCRB transcripts. The method was immunoSEQ multiplex PCR; TCRdb's version includes in-frame clones alone and lacks a portion of them. The table lists 200,000 to 300,000 clones, around an eighth of them singletons, with about 0.026% in the top ten. Germline CDR1 reads MNHNS; CDR2 reads SASEGT. The V segment lost 6 bases and the J segment 1 base; nucleotides outside the gene matches: 6. The CDR3 runs to 15 residues. The data belong to a study of beta chain features in type 1 diabetes. General study findings and limits: Since sequencing was performed on cDNA, cells with high TCR expression could be over-represented. Junctions at VDJ sites from type 1 diabetes patients had fewer insertions and more deletions.

The sequencing sample was made of naive CD4+ T cells from blood. The sequence derives from a woman aged 40 to 55 in good health. This chain connects TRBV6-1 to TRBJ1-1; TRBD1 matches at 9 bases. DNA of the CDR3: TGTGCCAGCAGCTACCTGGGACAGGGGAACACTGAAGCTTTCTTT. Its translation is CASSYLGQGNTEAFF.